What follows are 28 T cell receptor beta chains derived from one specimen sequenced in a study of T cell responses to AZD1222 COVID-19 vaccine. Profiling relied on immunoSEQ multiplex PCR, and the TCRdb table lists in-frame clones only, not all of them. This table has roughly 150,000 clones, roughly 88% appearing once. The sequencing here drew on peripheral blood, taken on day 0 of AZD1222 vaccination. The receptors were gathered from an adult in good health.

The V gene is TRBV12-5, the J gene TRBJ1-2; D perhaps matches TRBD1 (6 bases). CDR3 length: 14 amino acids. Germline V lookup: CDR1 LGHNT, CDR2 FRNRAP. Trimming pared 6 bases from V and 4 bases from J, leaving 15 bases between. CDR3 protein: CASGPLGAAYGYTF. The CDR3 nucleotides read TGTGCTAGTGGCCCCTTGGGGGCAGCCTATGGCTACACCTTC.

J is TRBJ1-3 and V is TRBV10-3; TRBD1 is a possible D gene (6 bases). The CDR3 runs to 17 residues. V was trimmed by 6 bases and J by 0 bases, leaving 18 bases between them. Germline CDR1 ENHRY, CDR2 SYGVKD. The CDR3 DNA follows: TGTGCCATCAGGGGCACGGGGACATCCAGCTCTGGAAACACCATATATTTT. It specifies CAIRGTGTSSSGNTIYF.

The V call is TRBV7-9, the J call TRBJ2-2; TRBD1 or TRBD2 may be the D gene (5 bases each). Trimming pared 1 base from V and 4 bases from J, leaving 13 bases between. CDR3 size: 16 residues. The germline CDR1 and CDR2 sequences are SEHNR and FQNEAQ (reference sequence). Written as DNA, the CDR3 is TGTGCCAGCAGCTTAGACGGGGCATCGGCCACCGGGGAGCTGTTTTTT. This encodes CASSLDGASATGELFF.

This chain connects TRBV28 to TRBJ1-1; the D is unclear. The V gene's germline CDR1 is MDHEN and CDR2 SYDVKM. The CDR3 has 14 residues. Trimming removed 2 bases at V and 0 bases at J, with 7 bases between. CDR3 sequence reads: CASSLSTVNTEAFF. CDR3 nucleotides: TGTGCCAGCAGTTTAAGTACGGTGAACACTGAAGCTTTCTTT. Supplemented by reference TRBV28 and TRBJ1-1, the full variable domain reads DVKVTQSSRYLVKRTGEKVFLECVQDMDHENMFWYRQDPGLGLRLIYFSYDVKMKEKGDIPEGYSVSREKKERFSLILESASTNQTSMYLCASSLSTVNTEAFFGQGTRLTVV.

The chain carries TRBV11-2 and TRBJ1-4, with D possibly matching TRBD1 (6 bases). V shed 1 base and J shed 14 bases, with 17 bases lying between them. CDR1 SGHAT and CDR2 FQNNGV come from the germline V gene. The CDR3 spans 14 residues. CDR3 in DNA: TGTGCCAGCAGCTTAGGTGGAGGGGGGGGTAGGCTGTTTTTT. As protein: CASSLGGGGGRLFF.

The J gene is TRBJ1-2, the V gene TRBV3-1 (or the pseudogene TRBV3-2); D gene uncertain. In germline, CDR1 is LGHDT, CDR2 YNNKEL (reference sequence). The ends were cut back, 0 bases at V and 2 bases at J, with 10 bases in the middle. The CDR3 length is 15 residues. CDR3 loop: CASSQDLGQNYGYTF. The CDR3 DNA is TGTGCCAGCAGCCAAGATCTAGGGCAGAACTATGGCTACACCTTC.

The chain couples TRBV4-3 to TRBJ1-5; D is uncertain. The CDR3 totals 18 residues. The V end lost 0 bases, the J end lost 2 bases, and 17 bases lay between the germline ends. Germline CDR1 LGHNA, CDR2 YSLEER. Here the CDR3 reads CASSQDRASSIGNQPQHF. CDR3 DNA: TGCGCCAGCAGCCAAGATCGTGCCAGTTCCATTGGCAATCAGCCCCAGCATTTT.

The chain links TRBV19 to TRBJ2-7; D is possibly TRBD1 (6 bases). V lost 4 bases to trimming and J lost 6 bases, with 13 bases between them. The CDR3 extends over 13 amino acids. Germline-derived CDR1 and CDR2 are LNHDA and SQIVND (reference sequence). Written as DNA, the CDR3 is TGTGCCAGTAGTACCCACAGGGAGAGCGAGCAGTACTTC. Protein: CASSTHRESEQYF.

V gene TRBV9 combines with J gene TRBJ1-3, with D possibly TRBD1 on 5 matching bases. CDR1 is SGDLS, CDR2 YYNGEE, per germline. V dropped 0 bases and J dropped 8 bases, with 15 bases sitting between them. The CDR3 is 15 amino acids. The CDR3 DNA follows: TGTGCCAGCAGCGTAGAGTCCAGGGTCGGGGACACCATATATTTT. This codes for CASSVESRVGDTIYF.

The CDR3 is CARGVGGLYEQYF. CDR3 DNA sequence: TGTGCCAGAGGGGTAGGGGGACTATACGAGCAGTACTTC. V gene TRBV2 combines with J gene TRBJ2-7; possible D gene TRBD2, 7 bases. CDR1 is SNHLY and CDR2 is FYNNEI in the germline V gene. The CDR3 runs 13 residues. V dropped 9 bases and J dropped 4 bases, with 16 bases sitting between them.

This chain joins TRBV19 and TRBJ2-1; either TRBD1 or TRBD2 may fit D (5 bases each). Germline V gene sequence: CDR1 LNHDA, CDR2 SQIVND (reference sequence). CDR3 length: 17 residues. Trimming cost V 5 bases and J 12 bases, with 29 bases left between them. Here the CDR3 DNA reads TGTGCCAGTAGTTTTGGACGGCACGGGACCTTCAACGCGGGGCAGTTCTTC. It codes for CASSFGRHGTFNAGQFF.

The chain carries TRBV9 and TRBJ2-7; D possibly corresponds to TRBD2 (5 bases). Germline V gene data show CDR1 as SGDLS and CDR2 as YYNGEE. V was shortened by 0 bases and J by 2 bases, with 15 bases between the two germline ends. The CDR3 has 16 amino acids. CDR3 sequence: CASSVAEASGPYEQYF. CDR3 bases: TGTGCCAGCAGCGTAGCTGAGGCCAGCGGTCCCTACGAGCAGTACTTC.

This clone was detected once. The chain has TRBV27 and TRBJ2-7, with 8 bases aligning to TRBD2. V trimming: 3 bases; J trimming: 0 bases; junction bases outside the gene matches: 7. Germline values: CDR1 MNHEY, CDR2 SMNVEV (reference sequence). This CDR3 has 16 amino acids. The CDR3 reads CASSFGLAGSSYEQYF. For the CDR3, the DNA is TGTGCCAGCAGTTTTGGGCTAGCGGGTTCCTCCTACGAGCAGTACTTC.

V gene TRBV28 combines with J gene TRBJ1-5; D is undetermined. Trimming left V 2 bases short and J 6 bases short, with 11 bases between. The CDR3 length is 14 residues. CDR1 and CDR2 (germline): MDHEN, SYDVKM. CDR3 coding DNA: TGTGCCAGCAGTTTAGGTGGGCATGGTCAGCCCCAGCATTTT. It codes for CASSLGGHGQPQHF.

The chain employs TRBV24-1 and TRBJ1-2; 8 bases map to TRBD1. The CDR3 consists of 15 residues. Trimming removed 3 bases from V and 7 bases from J; junction bases left unmatched: 9. Germline values: CDR1 KGHDR, CDR2 SFDVKD. CDR3 nucleotides: TGTGCCACCAGTGATACGGACAGGGAGGGCGGTGGCTACACCTTC. Protein product: CATSDTDREGGGYTF.

This rearrangement joins TRBV5-4 to TRBJ1-2, with a possible D match to TRBD1 (6 bases). The length of the CDR3 is 15 residues. The V end was cut by 0 bases, the J end by 5 bases, with 14 bases between. Germline values: CDR1 SGHNT, CDR2 YYREEE (reference sequence). This CDR3 is CASSLAPSQGYGYTF. CDR3 nucleotides: TGTGCCAGCAGCTTGGCCCCGTCACAGGGTTATGGCTACACCTTC.

The V call is TRBV6-2 or TRBV6-3, the J call TRBJ2-1; possible D gene TRBD2, 6 bases. This CDR3 has 12 residues. Trimming removed 2 bases from V and 9 bases from J, with 8 bases in between. Germline V lookup: CDR1 MNHEY, CDR2 SVGEGT. The CDR3 sequence is CASSYRGAEQFF. The CDR3 DNA reads TGTGCCAGCAGTTACCGCGGGGCTGAGCAGTTCTTC.

This chain uses TRBV7-9 with TRBJ2-7; D might be TRBD2 (7 bases). The CDR3 totals 14 residues. V was trimmed by 3 bases and J by 2 bases, leaving 11 bases between them. Germline values: CDR1 SEHNR, CDR2 FQNEAQ (reference sequence). The CDR3 region has the DNA TGTGCCAGCAGCTTTTCGGGGGGCCCCTACGAGCAGTACTTC. It specifies CASSFSGGPYEQYF.

This clone was recorded only once. The chain joins TRBV14 to TRBJ2-7; no firm D call. V dropped 3 bases and J dropped 9 bases, with 15 bases sitting between them. Looked up from germline, CDR1 is SGHDN and CDR2 is FVKESK. The length of the CDR3 is 13 residues. The CDR3 sequence is CASSHAWTGGQYF. DNA for the CDR3: TGTGCCAGCAGCCACGCCTGGACGGGCGGGCAGTACTTC. Filled out from reference TRBV14 and TRBJ2-7, the complete variable domain reads EAGVTQFPSHSVIEKGQTVTLRCDPISGHDNLYWYRRVMGKEIKFLLHFVKESKQDESGMPNNRFLAERTGGTYSTLKVQPAELEDSGVYFCASSHAWTGGQYFGPGTRLTVT.

This clone was seen once. The J gene is TRBJ2-1, the V gene TRBV27; 8 positions match TRBD2. V gave up 1 base and J gave up 7 bases; unmatched junction bases: 6. Germline CDR1 and CDR2: MNHEY and SMNVEV (reference sequence). The CDR3 length is 15 residues. The CDR3 loop is CASSLLAGGMNEQFF. The CDR3, as DNA: TGTGCCAGCAGTTTATTGGCGGGAGGCATGAATGAGCAGTTCTTC.

This chain connects TRBV7-9 to TRBJ2-7; D is uncertain. The germline V gene has CDR1 SEHNR and CDR2 FQNEAQ (reference sequence). Trimming shortened V by 2 bases and J by 6 bases, and 8 bases separated the two germline ends. This CDR3 contains 12 residues. The CDR3 spells CASSLTAVEQYF. DNA for the CDR3: TGTGCCAGCAGCTTAACGGCGGTCGAGCAGTACTTC.

V gene TRBV5-1 combines with J gene TRBJ2-2; D unclear. Germline V lookup: CDR1 SGHRS, CDR2 YFSETQ. The CDR3 has 15 residues. Trimming took 0 bases from V and 0 from J, leaving 6 bases between them. CDR3 residues: CASSLDRANTGELFF. CDR3 in DNA: TGCGCCAGCAGCTTGGACCGGGCGAACACCGGGGAGCTGTTTTTT. The complete variable domain, with remaining parts taken from reference TRBV5-1 and TRBJ2-2, reads KAGVTQTPRYLIKTRGQQVTLSCSPISGHRSVSWYQQTPGQGLQFLFEYFSETQRNKGNFPGRFSGRQFSNSRSEMNVSTLELGDSALYLCASSLDRANTGELFFGEGSRLTVL.

The chain carries TRBV28 and TRBJ1-1; D perhaps matches TRBD1 (6 bases). CDR1 and CDR2 from the germline V gene are MDHEN and SYDVKM. The CDR3 contains 15 residues. V gave up 7 bases and J gave up 4 bases, with 19 bases separating them. Here the CDR3 reads CASTPFLGGLTEAFF. The CDR3 bases are TGTGCCAGCACTCCTTTTCTGGGGGGGCTCACTGAAGCTTTCTTT.

In this sample, this clone turned up many times. The J gene is TRBJ1-5, the V gene TRBV30; 7 bases match TRBD1. Germline V lookup: CDR1 GTSNPN, CDR2 SVGIG (reference sequence). The CDR3 contains 15 residues. Losses at the gene ends were 0 bases for V and 3 bases for J; bases not matched to a gene: 5. As DNA, the CDR3 is TGTGCCTGGAGTGTAGGACAGGCCTCCAATCAGCCCCAGCATTTT. Translating it yields CAWSVGQASNQPQHF.

This chain connects TRBV12-5 to TRBJ1-1; D remains unclear. The length of the CDR3 is 12 residues. The germline gives CDR1 LGHNT, CDR2 FRNRAP. Trimming took off 6 bases at V and 5 bases at J, with 10 bases between the two ends. CDR3 DNA sequence: TGTGCTAGTGGATCGGGGAGTACTGAAGCTTTCTTT. Protein: CASGSGSTEAFF.

The J gene is TRBJ1-2, the V gene TRBV15; TRBD1 matches at 8 bases. CDR1 is LNHNV, CDR2 YYDKDF, per germline (reference sequence). This CDR3 spans 14 amino acids. Losses at the gene ends were 1 base for V and 6 bases for J; bases not matched to a gene: 4. The CDR3 protein is CATSRGGQVDGYTF. As DNA, the CDR3 is TGTGCCACCAGCAGAGGGGGACAGGTCGATGGCTACACCTTC.

The chain combines TRBV7-9 with TRBJ2-7; TRBD2 matches 8 bases. Germline-derived CDR1 and CDR2 are SEHNR and FQNEAQ (reference sequence). The length of the CDR3 is 15 residues. V shed 5 bases, J shed 6 bases, and the junction held 12 bases outside the gene matches. CDR3 residues: CASSPDQRERGEQYF. The CDR3 DNA is TGTGCCAGCAGCCCCGACCAGCGGGAGCGGGGCGAGCAGTACTTC.

This clone was seen just once. The gene calls are TRBV19 and TRBJ1-1; TRBD1 matches 11 bases. V dropped 5 bases and J dropped 7; count of bases not matched to a gene: 3. The length of the CDR3 is 13 residues. Per germline, CDR1 LNHDA and CDR2 SQIVND (reference sequence). CDR3 sequence: CASSGQGAGEAFF. For the CDR3, the DNA is TGTGCCAGTAGTGGACAGGGGGCTGGTGAAGCTTTCTTT.